The entry below gives a single T cell receptor beta chain sequence along with its context. These data belong to a study of blood T cell repertoires in COVID-19. Assay: immunoSEQ multiplex PCR; the TCRdb copy retains only in-frame clones and omits some. The data show approximately 170,000 clones, with roughly nine tenths seen just once and 4% held by the top ten. V was pared by 4 bases and J by 2 bases, with 8 bases of the junction left unmatched. This CDR3 spans 15 amino acids. Germline CDR1 reads SGHNT; CDR2 reads YYREEE (reference sequence). The source of this sequence is a woman in her 70s with acute or convalescent COVID-19. Input material: peripheral blood. The chain combines TRBV5-4 with TRBJ1-2; 7 bases are a match to TRBD1. CDR3 in amino acids: CASSTGAKLNYGYTF. Written as DNA, the CDR3 is TGTGCCAGCAGCACAGGGGCGAAATTAAACTATGGCTACACCTTC.